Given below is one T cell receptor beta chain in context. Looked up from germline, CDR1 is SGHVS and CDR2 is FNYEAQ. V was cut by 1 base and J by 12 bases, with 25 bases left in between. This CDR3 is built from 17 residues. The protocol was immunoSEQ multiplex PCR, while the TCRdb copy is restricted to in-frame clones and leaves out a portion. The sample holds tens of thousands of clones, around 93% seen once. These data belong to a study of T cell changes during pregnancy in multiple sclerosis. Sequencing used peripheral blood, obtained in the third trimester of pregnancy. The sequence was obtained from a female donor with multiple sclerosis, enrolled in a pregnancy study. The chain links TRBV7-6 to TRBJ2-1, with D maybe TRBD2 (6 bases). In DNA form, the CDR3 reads TGTGCCAGCAGCTTAGTGATTGCTGCCACGGGGGATGATGGGCAGTTCTTC. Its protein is CASSLVIAATGDDGQFF.